One sample yielded the 14 T cell receptor beta chains listed below, sequenced in a study of cytomegalovirus exposure and HLA in healthy donors. With 60 Vbeta and 13 Jbeta primers, the PCR was carried out. Some clones are missing from TCRdb's copy, which holds only in-frame ones; the method was immunoSEQ multiplex PCR. The sample lists over 150,000 clones; 65% to 80% were seen once. Sequencing was carried out using PBMCs. Receptor source: a man between 18 and 29 years old in good health and CMV-seronegative.

The chain has TRBV9 and TRBJ2-3; D is undetermined. CDR1 is SGDLS, CDR2 YYNGEE, per germline. The CDR3 has 11 amino acids. Trimming left V 1 base short and J 6 bases short, with 3 bases between. The CDR3 coding sequence is TGTGCCAGCAGCGTACGGGATACGCAGTATTTT. Protein sequence: CASSVRDTQYF.

This sequence joins TRBV2 and TRBJ2-7; D is perhaps TRBD1 (6 bases). V was pared by 3 bases and J by 6 bases, with 21 bases between. The CDR3 sequence is 16 residues long. Germline V gene lookup returns CDR1 SNHLY and CDR2 FYNNEI. CDR3: CASSEKARGFVGEQYF. DNA for the CDR3: TGTGCCAGCAGTGAGAAGGCCAGGGGATTCGTGGGCGAGCAGTACTTC.

The chain carries TRBV5-1 and TRBJ2-5, with TRBD2 matching over 11 bases. Germline CDR1 is SGHRS and CDR2 is YFSETQ. V trimming: 7 bases; J trimming: 1 base; junction bases outside the gene matches: 3. This CDR3 spans 14 amino acids. The CDR3 reads CASGTSGVQETQYF. The CDR3 DNA sequence: TGCGCCAGCGGGACTAGCGGCGTCCAAGAGACCCAGTACTTC.

This clone was found a few times. The chain employs TRBV30 and TRBJ2-5, with 7 bases matching TRBD1. Germline assignment: CDR1 GTSNPN and CDR2 SVGIG (reference sequence). CDR3 length: 13 residues. V was clipped by 2 bases and J by 4 bases; unmatched bases: 4. In nucleotides, the CDR3 is TGTGCCTGGAGTATCGGGACAGCAGAGACCCAGTACTTC. Encoded protein: CAWSIGTAETQYF.

The V and J genes are TRBV19 and TRBJ2-2; 7 nucleotides line up with TRBD1. From germline, CDR1 is LNHDA and CDR2 SQIVND (reference sequence). The CDR3 extends over 15 amino acids. V was pared by 2 bases and J by 0 bases, with 0 bases of the junction left unmatched. CDR3 in DNA: TGTGCCAGTAGTATAAGGGGGCCGAACACCGGGGAGCTGTTTTTT. It specifies CASSIRGPNTGELFF.

V gene TRBV2 combines with J gene TRBJ1-5; D is possibly TRBD1 (5 bases). This CDR3 region has 15 residues. Per germline, CDR1 SNHLY and CDR2 FYNNEI. Trimming pared 2 bases from V and 2 bases from J, leaving 10 bases between. CDR3 nucleotides: TGTGCCAGCAGTGAACAGGGATTAGGCAATCAGCCCCAGCATTTT. Translated: CASSEQGLGNQPQHF.

The table lists this clone with a few counts. The rearrangement joins TRBV5-3 to TRBJ1-6, with D uncertain. TRBV5-3 is given ORF status, its function remaining uncertain. Trimming stripped 3 bases from V and 0 bases from J, with 13 bases between. The CDR3 has 17 amino acids. CDR3 loop: CARSWAGQTSYNSPLHF. The CDR3 DNA follows: TGTGCCAGAAGCTGGGCCGGTCAGACCTCCTATAATTCACCCCTCCACTTT.

This clone was counted once. This rearrangement joins TRBV27 to TRBJ1-2, with D maybe TRBD1 (5 bases). The CDR3 length is 15 residues. Trimming took off 4 bases at V and 4 bases at J, with 16 bases between the two ends. Germline-derived CDR1 and CDR2 are MNHEY and SMNVEV (reference sequence). The CDR3 nucleotides are TGTGCCAGCAGTTCCAACGGATGGCAGGGCTATGGCTACACCTTC. Its protein product is CASSSNGWQGYGYTF.

The chain combines TRBV4-1 with TRBJ1-4, with D perhaps TRBD1 (5 bases). The germline V gene has CDR1 MGHRA and CDR2 YSYEKL. This CDR3 spans 14 amino acids. With 4 bases removed from V and 7 bases from J, the gap between germline ends came to 13 bases. CDR3 amino acids: CASSPSQGGEKLFF. DNA of the CDR3: TGCGCCAGCAGCCCTAGTCAGGGTGGTGAAAAACTGTTTTTT.

This clone appeared a single time. The chain employs TRBV27 and TRBJ2-6, with a possible D match to TRBD1 (5 bases). CDR1 and CDR2 (germline): MNHEY, SMNVEV (reference sequence). The CDR3 is 15 residues long. V lost 3 bases, J lost 4 bases, and 10 bases lay in between. The CDR3 is CASSFLGAGANVLTF. CDR3 bases: TGTGCCAGCAGTTTCCTAGGGGCCGGGGCCAACGTCCTGACTTTC.

The sample holds one count of this clone. The V call is TRBV5-4, the J call TRBJ2-7; 8 bases line up with TRBD1. The V segment lost 0 bases and the J segment 9 bases; nucleotides outside the gene matches: 2. CDR1 is SGHNT and CDR2 is YYREEE in the germline V gene (reference sequence). This CDR3 is 12 amino acids long. The CDR3 nucleotides are TGTGCCAGCAGCTTGGGGACAGGGAGGCAGTACGTC. Its protein is CASSLGTGRQYV.

The chain recombines TRBV19 with TRBJ1-5, with 7 bases aligning to TRBD1. The CDR3 is made up of 13 amino acids. CDR1 and CDR2 from the germline V gene are LNHDA and SQIVND (reference sequence). The junction had 4 bases not matched to a gene; V was cut back by 3 bases and J by 8 bases. CDR3 sequence: CASSMAGQEPQHF. CDR3 sequence (DNA): TGTGCCAGTAGTATGGCAGGACAGGAGCCCCAGCATTTT.

This clone was observed many times. The chain couples TRBV27 to TRBJ1-6, with D maybe TRBD1 (6 bases). Germline CDR1 reads MNHEY; CDR2 reads SMNVEV (reference sequence). The length of the CDR3 is 16 residues. The V gene lost 4 bases and the J gene lost 3 bases, with 13 bases spanning the gap. The CDR3 bases are TGTGCCAGCAGTTATCAAGGACAGATCTATAATTCACCCCTCCACTTT. Protein: CASSYQGQIYNSPLHF.

This clone was seen only a few times. V is TRBV11-2 and J is TRBJ1-4; D is possibly TRBD1 (5 bases). Looked up from germline, CDR1 is SGHAT and CDR2 is FQNNGV. Deletions cut 1 base from V and 0 bases from J, with 9 bases between. The CDR3 totals 16 residues. CDR3 sequence (DNA): TGTGCCAGCAGCTTAGGTGGGGCGTCAACTAATGAAAAACTGTTTTTT. It specifies CASSLGGASTNEKLFF.